This passage covers 19 T cell receptor beta chains from one sample sequenced in a study of breast tumors, draining lymph nodes, adjacent tissues. TCRdb reprocessed the multiplex PCR reads with MiXCR, giving one entry per CDR3 protein. The sample consists of 250,000 or so distinct CDR3 sequences, over 25% of them appearing once. Axillary draining lymph nodes of breast cancer patients supplied the node samples. The specimen sequenced was axillary lymph node tissue. Receptor source: a female donor with breast cancer. Some clones in this sample may be carry-over from other donors' samples.

The chain couples TRBV12-3 or TRBV12-4 to TRBJ1-5; unclear D gene. The CDR3 is made up of 14 amino acids. The V and J ends lost 6 bases and 0 bases respectively, with 9 bases between them. The CDR3 loop reads CASRSGFSNQPQHF. The CDR3 bases are TGTGCCAGCAGATCGGGGTTTAGCAATCAGCCCCAGCATTTT.

This clonotype was seen more than once but under ten times. This rearrangement joins TRBV28 to TRBJ1-6; 9 nucleotides align to TRBD1. The V segment lost 5 bases and the J segment 5 bases; nucleotides outside the gene matches: 4. The CDR3 runs 15 residues. Per the germline V gene, CDR1 is MDHEN and CDR2 is SYDVKM. Here the CDR3 DNA reads TGTGCCAGCAGTCCCCGGGACAGGGATAATTCACCCCTCCACTTT. Translation: CASSPRDRDNSPLHF.

The J gene is TRBJ2-2, the V gene TRBV3-1; a weak D match, TRBD1 (6 bases). The V and J ends lost 5 bases and 0 bases respectively, with 25 bases between them. CDR1 and CDR2 (germline): LGHDT, YNNKEL (reference sequence). CDR3 length: 20 amino acids. CDR3 nucleotides: TGTGCCAGCAGCATCAGGGGTCGCGGAGAGCCCTTCCCGAACACCGGGGAGCTGTTTTTT. This translates into CASSIRGRGEPFPNTGELFF.

This clonotype came up once. The rearrangement links TRBV7-9 to TRBJ1-6; no firm D call. From germline, CDR1 is SEHNR and CDR2 FQNEAQ (reference sequence). The CDR3 sequence is 11 residues long. The V end lost 7 bases, the J end lost 12 bases, and 10 bases lay between the germline ends. DNA of the CDR3: TGTGCCAGCAAGTGCGGGATACCCCTCCACTTT. Encoded protein: CASKCGIPLHF.

Ten or more counts support this clonotype. The chain employs TRBV6-1 and TRBJ1-6, with 7 bases identical to TRBD1. This CDR3 region has 15 residues. The V segment lost 1 base and the J segment 8 bases; nucleotides outside the gene matches: 5. From germline, CDR1 is MNHNS and CDR2 SASEGT. This CDR3 is CASSEVGGRDSPLHF. For the CDR3, the DNA is TGTGCCAGCAGTGAAGTAGGGGGCAGGGATTCACCCCTCCACTTT.

Many counts were recorded for this clonotype. The chain employs TRBV19 and TRBJ2-3; 7 positions agree with TRBD2. Germline CDR1 is LNHDA and CDR2 is SQIVND (reference sequence). The CDR3 has 15 residues. V shed 7 bases, J shed 4 bases, and the junction held 11 bases outside the gene matches. CDR3 in DNA: TGTGCCAGTAACGATGGAGCCGCGGGGGCAGATACGCAGTATTTT. It is translated as CASNDGAAGADTQYF. Full variable domain (rest looked up from reference TRBV19 and TRBJ2-3): DGGITQSPKYLFRKEGQNVTLSCEQNLNHDAMYWYRQDPGQGLRLIYYSQIVNDFQKGDIAEGYSVSREKKESFPLTVTSAQKNPTAFYLCASNDGAAGADTQYFGPGTRLTVL.

Concerning this clonotype itself: With a much larger clone just one base away, this may be a read error. The gene calls are TRBV19 and TRBJ1-2, with TRBD1 matching 8 bases. The CDR3 spans 14 residues. CDR1 and CDR2 from the germline V gene are LNHDA and SQIVND (reference sequence). V shed 10 bases, J shed 6 bases, and the junction held 13 bases outside the gene matches. In DNA, the CDR3 is TGTGCCACTATGGCCCCGGGACAGGTCCATGGCTACACCTTC. As protein: CATMAPGQVHGYTF. The full variable domain, with the rest looked up from reference TRBV19 and TRBJ1-2, is DGGITQSPKYLFRKEGQNVTLSCEQNLNHDAMYWYRQDPGQGLRLIYYSQIVNDFQKGDIAEGYSVSREKKESFPLTVTSAQKNPTAFYLCATMAPGQVHGYTFGSGTRLTVV.

This clonotype was counted only a few times. One end of the junction varies from germline; a read error may be responsible. J is TRBJ1-2 and V is TRBV14; TRBD1 matches 7 bases. CDR1 is SGHDN, CDR2 FVKESK, per germline. CDR3 size: 15 residues. The DNA for the CDR3 is TGTGCCAGCAGCCAAGCCGAGGGGGCGCGATATGGCTCCACCTTC. Protein: CASSQAEGARYGSTF.

There are many counts of this clonotype. The rearrangement joins TRBV11-3 to TRBJ2-5; D uncertain. The CDR3 runs to 17 residues. CDR1 SGHNT and CDR2 YENEEA come from the germline V gene. The V end was cut by 4 bases, the J end by 5 bases, with 23 bases between. CDR3 sequence (DNA): TGTGCCAGCAGCTCCCCGGTCCGCATAGCCGGGCGGGAGACCCAGTACTTC. Amino acid sequence: CASSSPVRIAGRETQYF.

The chain uses TRBV11-3 and TRBJ2-1; maybe TRBD1 (5 bases). The germline V and J ends were trimmed by 1 base and 9 bases, with 16 bases remaining between them. Germline-derived CDR1 and CDR2 are SGHNT and YENEEA. The CDR3 length is 15 residues. The CDR3 loop reads CASSLGVQGFGEQFF. CDR3 DNA: TGTGCCAGCAGCTTAGGAGTCCAGGGATTCGGTGAGCAGTTCTTC.

As to this clonotype: Since a much larger clone is just one base distant, this may be a read error. This rearrangement joins TRBV14 to TRBJ2-1, with 12 bases matching TRBD2. CDR1 and CDR2 (germline): SGHDN, FVKESK. This CDR3 contains 18 residues. The CDR3 DNA reads as TGTGCCGGCAGCCAAGCGAATCTAGCGGGAGGGCCTTTTACTGAGCAGTTCTTC. Translation gives CAGSQANLAGGPFTEQFF. Full variable domain (missing parts from reference TRBV14 and TRBJ2-1): EAGVTQFPSHSVIEKGQTVTLRCDPISGHDNLYWYRRVMGKEIKFLLHFVKESKQDESGMPNNRFLAERTGGTYSTLKVQPAELEDSGVYFCAGSQANLAGGPFTEQFFGPGTRLTVL.

This clonotype was seen repeatedly, ten times or more. The rearrangement links TRBV20-1 to TRBJ2-5; 8 nucleotides align to TRBD2. CDR1 and CDR2 (germline): DFQATT, SNEGSKA (reference sequence). There are 12 residues in the CDR3. The junction had 1 base not matched to a gene; V was cut back by 6 bases and J by 1 base. DNA of the CDR3: TGCAGTGCGAGCGGGGGCCAAGAGACCCAGTACTTC. Amino acids: CSASGGQETQYF.

This clonotype was counted many times. The gene calls are TRBV7-9 and TRBJ2-1, with D possibly matching TRBD2 (6 bases). CDR3 length equals 18 residues. Deletions cut 3 bases from V and 0 bases from J, with 18 bases between. Germline CDR1 reads SEHNR; CDR2 reads FQNEAQ (reference sequence). Here the CDR3 reads CASSLGSWEDVSYNEQFF. CDR3 sequence (DNA): TGTGCCAGCAGCTTGGGGTCTTGGGAGGACGTCTCCTACAATGAGCAGTTCTTC.

This clonotype showed up many times. The J gene is TRBJ2-7, the V gene TRBV4-2; D is unresolved. The germline V gene has CDR1 LGHNA and CDR2 YNFKEQ. The CDR3 has 15 amino acids. V was shortened by 0 bases and J by 2 bases, with 11 bases between the two germline ends. CDR3 sequence (DNA): TGTGCCAGCAGCCAAGATCGGAGTCTAGCCTACGAGCAGTACTTC. This codes for CASSQDRSLAYEQYF.

This clonotype was recorded at least ten times. The chain joins TRBV2 to TRBJ2-2; D perhaps matches TRBD1 (7 bases). The CDR3 consists of 14 residues. Germline CDR1 reads SNHLY; CDR2 reads FYNNEI. Trimming removed 8 bases at V and 2 bases at J, with 12 bases between. CDR3 nucleotides: TGTGCCAGCGGCGGGGACAGTAACACCGGGGAGCTGTTTTTT. Protein product: CASGGDSNTGELFF.

This clonotype was seen at least ten times. This chain joins TRBV7-8 and TRBJ2-1; 11 bases map to TRBD2. This CDR3 is 17 amino acids long. The germline gives CDR1 SGHVS, CDR2 FQNEAQ. The V gene end was trimmed by 4 bases and the J gene end by 4 bases; junction bases not matched to a gene: 9. CDR3: CASSSYAGTSGYNEQFF. CDR3 bases: TGTGCCAGCAGCTCATACGCCGGGACTAGCGGTTACAATGAGCAGTTCTTC.

In the case of this clonotype: A much larger clone lies one base from this, so it may be a read error. This chain connects TRBV5-1 to TRBJ2-5; D gene ambiguous. Germline V gene data show CDR1 as SGHRS and CDR2 as YFSETQ. The CDR3 is made up of 15 amino acids. CDR3 nucleotide sequence: TGCGCCTGCAGCTCTGCCCTGTACAACCAAGAGACCCAGTACTTC. This encodes CACSSALYNQETQYF.

This clonotype appeared a few times. J is TRBJ2-2 and V is TRBV13; D could derive from TRBD1 or TRBD2 (7 bases each). The CDR3 length is 15 residues. Germline CDR1 and CDR2: PRHDT and FYEKMQ (reference sequence). Trimming stripped 5 bases from V and 4 bases from J, with 14 bases between. In DNA, the CDR3 is TGTGCCAGCAGCCCTCCAGGGGGGGGCACCGGGGAGCTGTTTTTT. Its translation: CASSPPGGGTGELFF.

This sequence joins TRBV5-4 and TRBJ2-7; D gene uncertain. The V gene's germline CDR1 is SGHNT and CDR2 YYREEE (reference sequence). The CDR3 spans 14 residues. Trimming took off 0 bases at V and 4 bases at J, with 11 bases between the two ends. The CDR3 region is CASSLDYASYEQYF. CDR3 bases: TGTGCCAGCAGCTTGGATTATGCCAGTTACGAGCAGTACTTC.